This T cell receptor (beta chain) was recorded in a study of cytomegalovirus exposure and HLA in healthy donors (dated by TCRdb to about 2017). Regarding the research as a whole: According to an earlier analysis of several hundred of the donors, some 180 million T cells yielded 95 million to 140 million unique TCR beta sequences and about 300 Gb of sequence data. Donor age, sex, ethnicity and CMV serostatus were compiled together with the repertoire data. An early release covering roughly 640 HLA-typed donors comprised around 300 gigabases of sequencing data and 85 million or so unique TCR sequences. In a later analysis, previously published TCR beta repertoires from 666 donors were re-analyzed and high-resolution HLA genotyping was added so that TCR occurrence patterns could be studied. The later analysis used no new phenotypic data to find candidate immune exposures, relying instead on TCR beta sequences and their occurrence across donors. Using immunosequencing, the study profiled T cell repertoires from 550 to 750 subjects and related those repertoires to cytomegalovirus serostatus. Genome-wide SNP genotypes for about 65% of the 666 donors were used in a later genetic analysis, which treated that subset as a discovery cohort. The number of typed donors differed by locus: about 629-640 for A, B, C, DRB1 and DQB1; some 500 for DQA1; roughly 600 for DPA1; and around 450 for DPB1. Across some 400 genotyped donors of the cohort, an average of about 240,000 unique TCR beta nucleotide sequences per donor were sequenced, and roughly 17% of those sequences were non-productive. A separate validation cohort of 100 to 150 different subjects was used in addition to the approximately 700-subject first cohort. The genetic ancestry cluster associated with self-reported Caucasian donors included around 76% of the 300 to 450 genotyped donors. Every discovery cohort repertoire had been produced on one sequencing platform. Both class I and class II loci were covered by HLA typing, at four-digit resolution. The study aimed to test whether signatures of past pathogen exposure could be identified by cataloging public T cell receptors. Five DR-DQ haplotypes were treated as single units for association and clustering because of strong linkage in the cohort. An earlier analysis of approximately 640 of the donors applied high-throughput TCR beta sequencing to assess whether each TCR beta V gene segment acted as functional or pseudogenic. The study combined high-throughput TCR immunosequencing, statistical association of individual TCRs with disease status, and machine learning to predict cytomegalovirus infection status.

Here is what the overall study found, with its caveats: Most TCR sequences were seen in very few donors, while some public TCRs were found in many individuals. The classifier was reported to diagnose cytomegalovirus status with high specificity and sensitivity in both the original cohort and the validation cohort. The only immune exposure information available for the cohort was CMV serostatus. A cluster of highly shared sequence variants was judged likely to represent a technical artifact of the sequencing pipeline. Because HLA typing was unavailable for some donors at each locus, only the typed subset was used in association tests. According to a later analysis, most CMV-associated TCR beta chains appeared to be HLA-restricted, and the HLA associations seemed to be driven largely by CMV exposure. Some IMGT-functional V segments, including TRBV6-2 and TRBV6-3, could not be told apart with the 87-base-pair reads, so those segments were excluded. In a later analysis, HLA-associated TCR beta chains were found to be more clonally expanded and to have lower generation probabilities than equally common non-associated chains. At a false discovery rate of 0.05, a later analysis linked under 20,000 TCR beta sequences to specific HLA alleles. Several of the top co-occurrence clusters appeared to be linked to parvovirus B19, influenza, CMV and Epstein-Barr virus, according to a later analysis. Presence/absence analyses assumed roughly uniform sequencing depth across donors, an assumption that may not hold. Fewer than 20 rarely observed V segments, including chromosome 9 orphons, were excluded from the earlier analysis of just under 600 of the donors because counts were too low. According to a later analysis, TCR association rates differed among HLA loci, with DRB1 alleles showing the most associated TCRs and HLA-C alleles showing the fewest. An association between a missense DCLRE1C variant and V-gene and J-gene trimming of TCR beta chains was found in a later genetic analysis and replicated in an independent cohort. A further reported finding was that TCR beta sequences accurately predicted the HLA-A and HLA-B alleles for most subjects in the first cohort. When HLA alleles, especially DR and DQ, strongly co-occurred, TCR associations were difficult to assign to individual alleles. A later genetic analysis reported fewer N-insertions in productive TCRs among donors in an Asian-associated ancestry cluster than the roughly 620-donor mean. Broadly in line with IMGT annotations, most TCR beta V segments showed up in productive rearrangements about 87% or about 30% of the time in an earlier analysis of several hundred of the donors. Correlated functional status among segregating V segments might reflect linkage disequilibrium, but an unknown experimental factor could not be ruled out. A few of the identified cytomegalovirus-associated TCR beta chains were confirmed in vitro to be specific for cytomegalovirus antigens. In this cohort, only TCR beta chains were sequenced, and detectable features were limited by the absence of alpha or paired-chain data. According to the authors, the approach could potentially be generalized to other disease states and immunological phenotypes. The study listed 164 TCR beta chains as associated with cytomegalovirus.

The method behind the library was the immunoSEQ multiplex PCR assay. For the multiplex PCR, a mixture combining 60 forward primers for TCR Vbeta segments and 13 reverse primers for TCR Jbeta segments was used. The CDR3 region of rearranged TCR beta genes was amplified from genomic DNA by a multiplex PCR assay. The amplified TCR beta libraries were sequenced on the Illumina HiSeq System as 87-base-pair reads. As for how the authors treated the data: A later analysis counted some 74 million unique TCR beta chains across the 666 repertoires, and 10 million to 12 million of these chains were shared by at least two donors. To remove PCR and sequencing errors, raw reads were error-corrected and collapsed into unique sequences using a nearest-neighbor algorithm that merged closely related sequences. To assign V, D and J gene segments, CDR3 sequences were aligned to IMGT reference sequences. For a sequence to be retained, a match of at least six nucleotides was required to both a V gene segment and a J gene segment. Rearrangements were classified as productive when the CDR3 lacked stop codons and remained in frame with V and J, and all other rearrangements were classified as non-productive. CDR3 was defined by IMGT convention, running from the second conserved V-encoded cysteine to the conserved J-encoded phenylalanine. The earlier analysis of about 590 of the donors excluded sequences that lacked an unambiguous match to a single V gene segment. An earlier analysis of 500 to 600 of the donors classified V segments as functional when productive rearrangements were above 56.7% and as segregating when the standard deviation between donors was above 5%. A statistical classification framework was built for diagnosing cytomegalovirus status from the catalog of TCR beta chain sequences. In a later analysis, V and J genes were assigned by comparing TCR nucleotide sequences against IMGT/GENE-DB human TR gene sequences. Using the TCRdist pipeline, a later analysis assigned CDR3 sequences along with most-parsimonious VDJ recombination scenarios. In a later analysis, each TCR beta chain was defined by its CDR3 amino acid sequence together with its V-gene family, and reads without a unique V-gene family were excluded. To address suspected cross-contamination and a sequencing artifact, a later analysis removed 550 to 750 highly shared, low-generation-probability nucleotide sequences. For each public chain, a later analysis derived a clonal expansion index from normalized ranks of inferred template counts within each repertoire. A later analysis computed generation probabilities with a VDJ recombination model fitted to out-of-frame rearrangements, and checked the results against IGoR. A later analysis scored TCR-TCR, TCR-HLA and TCR-CMV co-occurrence with hypergeometric tests, applying a repertoire-size bias correction to TCR pairs. In a later analysis, false discovery rates were estimated by permuting HLA or CMV assignments 20 times. A later analysis grouped co-occurring TCRs with DBSCAN, adding TCRdist sequence similarity when clustering within HLA-allele-positive subsets. For co-occurrence clustering, repertoires with fewer than 30,000 or more than 120,000 public chains were excluded, along with four or five repertoires with anomalous nucleotide sharing. TCRdb mirrors the immuneACCESS table, restricted to in-frame sequences. Some clones are absent from its copies; in checked studies, under half trace to an unresolved V gene, and the reason for the others is unknown. The D gene and trimming were derived from the DNA, and the V and J assignments and clone size from that table. The sample table lists 170,000 or so clones, over 70% of them with a count of one. Clones ranked in the top ten supply approximately 5.1% of the sample.

To note about this clone: The antigen this receptor binds is unknown. Base qualities were left out, and no much larger clone turns up one base away.

Trimming leaves V shorter by 4 bases and J shorter by 12 bases, with the junction holding 6 bases beyond the gene matches. The CDR3 spans 11 residues, from the cysteine through the phenylalanine. The entry retains the CDR3 DNA only, 33 bases that are in frame from base 1. CDR1 and CDR2 are drawn from the germline V gene: SGDLS, YYNGEE. The cohort was made up of approximately 670 healthy bone marrow donors. At the time of sampling, every cohort member was nominally healthy, though immune exposures that went unrecorded were likely present. The donor was CMV seronegative and belonged to the group of several hundred seronegative cohort members. Each donor provided a peripheral blood sample, and peripheral blood mononuclear cells were used for TCR beta sequencing. Genomic DNA was extracted from the blood cell samples with the Qiagen DNeasy Blood Extraction Kit.

This sequence originates from a man aged 35-49 years in good health and CMV-seronegative. In this chain, TRBV9 is recombined with TRBJ1-2, with 7 bases in between that match TRBD1. Sequenced material: PBMCs. The DNA reads TGTGCCAGCAGCAAGGAGGGGGCCCACACCTTC. Translation gives CASSKEGAHTF.